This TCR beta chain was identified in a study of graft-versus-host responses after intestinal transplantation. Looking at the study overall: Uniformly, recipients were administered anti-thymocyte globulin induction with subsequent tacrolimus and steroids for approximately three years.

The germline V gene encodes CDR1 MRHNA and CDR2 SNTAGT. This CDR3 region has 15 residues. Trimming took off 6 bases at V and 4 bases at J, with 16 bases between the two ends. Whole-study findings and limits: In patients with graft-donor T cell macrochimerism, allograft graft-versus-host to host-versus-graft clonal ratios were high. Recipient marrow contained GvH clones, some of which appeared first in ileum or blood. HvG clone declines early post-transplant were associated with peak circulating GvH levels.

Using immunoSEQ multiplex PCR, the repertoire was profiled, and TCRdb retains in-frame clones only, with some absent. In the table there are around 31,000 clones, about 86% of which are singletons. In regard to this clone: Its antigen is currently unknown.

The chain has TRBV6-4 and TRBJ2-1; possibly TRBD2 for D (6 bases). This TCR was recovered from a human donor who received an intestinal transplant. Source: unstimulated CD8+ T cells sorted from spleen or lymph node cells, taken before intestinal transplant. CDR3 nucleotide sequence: TGTGCCAGCAGCGGGCAGGGAGGCTCGTACAATGAGCAGTTCTTC. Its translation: CASSGQGGSYNEQFF.